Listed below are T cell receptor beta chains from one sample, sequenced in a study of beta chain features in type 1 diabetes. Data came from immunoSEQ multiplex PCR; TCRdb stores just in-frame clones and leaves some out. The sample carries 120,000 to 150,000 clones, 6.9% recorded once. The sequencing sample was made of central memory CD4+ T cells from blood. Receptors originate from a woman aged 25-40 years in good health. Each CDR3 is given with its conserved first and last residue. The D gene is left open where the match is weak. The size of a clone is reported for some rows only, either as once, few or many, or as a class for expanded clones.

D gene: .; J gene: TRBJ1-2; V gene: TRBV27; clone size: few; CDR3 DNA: TGTGCCAGCAGTTTAGGAACTAACAGGGATAACTATGGCTACACCTTC; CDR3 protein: CASSLGTNRDNYGYTF
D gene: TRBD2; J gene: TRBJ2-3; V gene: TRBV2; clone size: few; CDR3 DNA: TGTGCCAGCAGTGAATGGGCGGGAGGGCTCACAGATACGCAGTATTTT; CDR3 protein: CASSEWAGGLTDTQYF
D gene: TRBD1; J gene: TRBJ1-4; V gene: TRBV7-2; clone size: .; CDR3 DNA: TGTGCCAGCACCCCGTGGGGACAGGGCAATGAAAAACTGTTTTTT; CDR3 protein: CASTPWGQGNEKLFF
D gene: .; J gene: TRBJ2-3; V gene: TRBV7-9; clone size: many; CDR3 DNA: TGTGCCAGCGTCCGGGACTCCAATACGCAGTATTTT; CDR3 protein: CASVRDSNTQYF
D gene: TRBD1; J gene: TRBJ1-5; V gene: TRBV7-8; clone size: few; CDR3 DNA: TGTGCCAGCAGCTTAGGTCCAGGGGGAGGCAATCAGCCCCAGCATTTT; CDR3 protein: CASSLGPGGGNQPQHF
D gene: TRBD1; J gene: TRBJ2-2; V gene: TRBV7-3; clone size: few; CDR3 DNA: TGTGCCAGCAGCTCCCGGGACAGGGACACCGGGGAGCTGTTTTTT; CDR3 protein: CASSSRDRDTGELFF
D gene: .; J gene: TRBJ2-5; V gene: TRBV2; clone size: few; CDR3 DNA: TGTGCCAGCAGTGTGCGTGGAGAGACCCAGTACTTC; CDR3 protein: CASSVRGETQYF
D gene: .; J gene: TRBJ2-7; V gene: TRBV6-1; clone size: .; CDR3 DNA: TGTGCCAGCAACTTAAACGGACAGCTATCCTACGAGCAGTACTTC; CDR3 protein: CASNLNGQLSYEQYF
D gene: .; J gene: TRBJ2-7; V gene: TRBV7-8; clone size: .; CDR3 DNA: TGTGCCAGCAGCAAAGGACAGCCCTACGAGCAGTACTTC; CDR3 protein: CASSKGQPYEQYF
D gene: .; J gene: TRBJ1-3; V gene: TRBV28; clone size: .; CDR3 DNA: TGTGCCAGCAGGACCCTTGGGGGGGCTGGAAACACCATATATTTT; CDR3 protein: CASRTLGGAGNTIYF
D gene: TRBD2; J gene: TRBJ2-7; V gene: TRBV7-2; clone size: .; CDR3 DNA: TGTGCCAGCAGCTTAGCCCCTGGCCTAAGAAGGACTAGCGGGACCGAGCAGTACTTC; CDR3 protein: CASSLAPGLRRTSGTEQYF